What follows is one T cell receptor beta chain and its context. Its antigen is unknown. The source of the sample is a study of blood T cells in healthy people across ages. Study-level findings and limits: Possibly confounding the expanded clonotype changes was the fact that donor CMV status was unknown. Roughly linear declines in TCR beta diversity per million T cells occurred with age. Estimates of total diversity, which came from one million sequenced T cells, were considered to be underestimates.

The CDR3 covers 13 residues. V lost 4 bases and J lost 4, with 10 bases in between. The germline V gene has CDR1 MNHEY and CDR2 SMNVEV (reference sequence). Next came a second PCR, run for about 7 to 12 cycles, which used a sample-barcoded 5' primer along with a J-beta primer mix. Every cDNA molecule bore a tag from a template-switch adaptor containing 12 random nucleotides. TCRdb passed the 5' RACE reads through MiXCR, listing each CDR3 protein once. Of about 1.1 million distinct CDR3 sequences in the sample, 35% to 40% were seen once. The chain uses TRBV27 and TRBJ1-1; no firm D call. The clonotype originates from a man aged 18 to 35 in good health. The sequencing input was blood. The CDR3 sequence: CASSYRLSTEAFF. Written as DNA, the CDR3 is TGTGCCAGCAGTTACAGACTCAGCACTGAAGCTTTCTTT.